This entry is about one T cell receptor beta chain. This sample was taken from a study of blood T cell repertoires in COVID-19. The overall study: COVID-19 samples, acute and convalescent, were from the United States, Italy and Spain. From T cells, B-cell-depleted T cells, or PBMCs came the material, which was cDNA or gDNA.

Germline lookup yields CDR1 MNHNY and CDR2 SVGAGI (reference sequence). V was cut by 5 bases and J by 6 bases, with 16 bases left in between. This CDR3 region has 14 residues. In the study's own analysis: Scientists estimated how many nucleated cells there were by amplifying reference gene primers. Profiling relied on immunoSEQ multiplex PCR, and the TCRdb table lists in-frame clones only, not all of them. Clone size and V and J calls were adopted from that table, with D and trimming inferred from the DNA. The table lists about 100,000 clones, under 90% of them singletons, with 9.5% to 15% in the top ten.

The chain uses TRBV6-6 and TRBJ1-2; D possibly corresponds to TRBD1 (6 bases). This clonotype originated in a human donor in a cohort sampled during active COVID-19. The sample comprised peripheral blood. The CDR3 DNA is TGTGCCAGCAGTCCTACAGGGAGGGGGGATGGCTACACCTTC. Protein: CASSPTGRGDGYTF.